The clone carrying this T cell receptor beta chain was seen a handful of times. Its antigen is as yet unknown. These data are taken from a study of T cells in Graves' hyperthyroidism and ophthalmopathy. Ophthalmopathy cases met thresholds of Clinical Activity Score at least 3, NOSPECS grade at least 4 and duration under 3 months. On the basis of clinical symptoms, serum thyroxine and TRAb, thyroid ultrasound and orbital computed tomography, diagnoses were made. The CDR3 contains 15 residues. Germline V CDR1 and CDR2: LNHDA, SQIVND (reference sequence). V was trimmed by 3 bases and J by 2 bases, leaving 13 bases between them. Study findings and constraints: A 13 V-J model separated ophthalmopathy from stable hyperthyroidism.

Using RNA transcripts as the source, TCR beta CDR3 regions were amplified. Initially, a first-round RT-PCR of the TCR CDR3 employed the HTBI primer set. TCRdb processed the multiplex PCR reads anew with MiXCR; each CDR3 protein has one entry. The sample holds fewer than 700,000 distinct CDR3 sequences, 17% seen once. The genes are TRBV19 and TRBJ1-1; D unresolved. The specimen was blood. This clonotype was obtained from a woman aged 18-35 years with Graves' ophthalmopathy. CDR3 DNA: TGTGCCAGTAGTATTGTAGGCACTCTCAACACTGAAGCTTTCTTT. As protein: CASSIVGTLNTEAFF.